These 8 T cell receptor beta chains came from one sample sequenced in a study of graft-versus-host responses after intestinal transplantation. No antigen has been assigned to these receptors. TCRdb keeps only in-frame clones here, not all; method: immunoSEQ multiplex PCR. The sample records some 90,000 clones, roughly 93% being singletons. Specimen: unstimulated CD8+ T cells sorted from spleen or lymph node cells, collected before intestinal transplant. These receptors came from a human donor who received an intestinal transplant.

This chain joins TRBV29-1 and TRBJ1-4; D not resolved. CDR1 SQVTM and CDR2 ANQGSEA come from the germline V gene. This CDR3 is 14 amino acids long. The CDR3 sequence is CSIGGPTTNEKLFF. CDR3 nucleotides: TGCAGTATAGGAGGGCCTACCACGAATGAAAAACTGTTTTTT.

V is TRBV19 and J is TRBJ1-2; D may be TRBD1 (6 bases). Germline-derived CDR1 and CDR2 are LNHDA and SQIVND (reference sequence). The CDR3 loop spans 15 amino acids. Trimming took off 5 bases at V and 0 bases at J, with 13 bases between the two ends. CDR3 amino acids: CASSPGQWPNYGYTF. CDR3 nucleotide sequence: TGTGCCAGTAGTCCCGGACAGTGGCCTAACTATGGCTACACCTTC.

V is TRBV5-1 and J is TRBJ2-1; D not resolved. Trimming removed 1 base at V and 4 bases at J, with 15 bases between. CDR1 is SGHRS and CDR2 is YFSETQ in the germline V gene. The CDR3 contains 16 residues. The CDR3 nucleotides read TGCGCCAGCAGCTTGAGCGCCCTCCTAGAGTACAATGAGCAGTTCTTC. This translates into CASSLSALLEYNEQFF.

The CDR3 nucleotides are TGTGCCAGCAGCGCTAAGCCTAGCGGGTACTACGAGCAGTACTTC. Encoded protein: CASSAKPSGYYEQYF. The chain links TRBV9 to TRBJ2-5, with 8 bases that match TRBD2. With the DNA end fitting TRBJ2-7 better, the J assignment may be wrong. CDR3 size: 15 residues. Germline-derived CDR1 and CDR2 are SGDLS and YYNGEE.

The CDR3 nucleotides read TGTGCCTGGGGAGGGAGTTCGTACGAGCAGTACTTC. Protein: CAWGGSSYEQYF. The V and J genes are TRBV30 and TRBJ2-7, with a tentative D call TRBD2 (6 bases). The CDR3 loop spans 12 amino acids. V was trimmed by 5 bases and J by 4 bases, leaving 12 bases between them. The germline V gene has CDR1 GTSNPN and CDR2 SVGIG (reference sequence).

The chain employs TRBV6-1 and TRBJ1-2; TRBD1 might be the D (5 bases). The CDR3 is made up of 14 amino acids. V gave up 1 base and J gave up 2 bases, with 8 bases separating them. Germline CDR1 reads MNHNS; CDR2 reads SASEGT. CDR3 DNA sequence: TGTGCCAGCAGTGAAGATCGGGGGAACTATGGCTACACCTTC. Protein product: CASSEDRGNYGYTF.

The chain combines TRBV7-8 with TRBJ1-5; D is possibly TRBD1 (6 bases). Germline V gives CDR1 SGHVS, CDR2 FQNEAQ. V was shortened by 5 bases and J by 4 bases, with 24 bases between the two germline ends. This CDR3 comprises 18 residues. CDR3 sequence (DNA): TGTGCCAGCAGCGTACACGGGGGGGGCGCCCGGACAAATCAGCCCCAGCATTTT. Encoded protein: CASSVHGGGARTNQPQHF. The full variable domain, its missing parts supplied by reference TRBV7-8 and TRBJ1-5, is GAGVSQSPRYKVAKRGQDVALRCDPISGHVSLFWYQQALGQGPEFLTYFQNEAQLDKSGLPSDRFFAERPEGSVSTLKIQRTQQEDSAVYLCASSVHGGGARTNQPQHFGDGTRLSIL.

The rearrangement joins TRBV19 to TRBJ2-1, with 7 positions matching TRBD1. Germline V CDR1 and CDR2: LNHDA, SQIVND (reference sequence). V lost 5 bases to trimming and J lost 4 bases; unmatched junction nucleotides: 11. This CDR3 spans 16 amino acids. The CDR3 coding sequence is TGTGCCAGTAGTCAAACAGGGGCCCCGGGATACAATGAGCAGTTCTTC. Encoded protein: CASSQTGAPGYNEQFF.